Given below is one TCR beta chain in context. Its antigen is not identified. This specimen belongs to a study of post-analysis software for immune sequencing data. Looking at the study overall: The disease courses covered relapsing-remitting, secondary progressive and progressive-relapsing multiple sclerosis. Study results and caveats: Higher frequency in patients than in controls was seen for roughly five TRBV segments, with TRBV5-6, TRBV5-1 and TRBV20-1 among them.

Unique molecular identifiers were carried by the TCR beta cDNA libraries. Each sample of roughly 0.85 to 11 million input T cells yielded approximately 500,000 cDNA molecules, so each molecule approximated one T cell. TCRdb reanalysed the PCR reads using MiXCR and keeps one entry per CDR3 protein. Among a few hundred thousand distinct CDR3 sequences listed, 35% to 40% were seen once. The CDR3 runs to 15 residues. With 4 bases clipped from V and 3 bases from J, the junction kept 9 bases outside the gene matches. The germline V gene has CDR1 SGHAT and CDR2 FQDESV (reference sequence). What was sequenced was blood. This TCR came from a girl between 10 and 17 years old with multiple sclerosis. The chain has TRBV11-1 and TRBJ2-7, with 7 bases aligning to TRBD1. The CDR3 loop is CASSSNRGRSYEQYF. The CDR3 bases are TGTGCCAGCAGCTCAAACAGGGGACGAAGCTACGAGCAGTACTTC.